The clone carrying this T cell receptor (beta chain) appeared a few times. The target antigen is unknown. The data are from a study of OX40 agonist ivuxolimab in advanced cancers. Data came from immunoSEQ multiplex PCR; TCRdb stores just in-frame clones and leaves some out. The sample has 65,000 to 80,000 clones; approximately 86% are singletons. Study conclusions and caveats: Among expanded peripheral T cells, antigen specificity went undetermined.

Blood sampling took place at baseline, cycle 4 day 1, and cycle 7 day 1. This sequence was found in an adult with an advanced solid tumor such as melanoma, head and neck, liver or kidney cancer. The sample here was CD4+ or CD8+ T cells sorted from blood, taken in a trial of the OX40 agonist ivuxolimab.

As DNA, the CDR3 is TGTGCCAGCAGCTTAGATCCTAGTCACAATGAGCAGTTCTTC. This gives the protein CASSLDPSHNEQFF. The chain has TRBV11-3 and TRBJ2-1, with D unclear. The CDR3 loop spans 14 amino acids. The germline V gene has CDR1 SGHNT and CDR2 YENEEA. With 0 bases removed from V and 5 bases from J, the gap between germline ends came to 8 bases.